Below, 20 T cell receptor beta chains from the same sample are listed, as sequenced in a study of blood T cell repertoires in COVID-19 (dated by TCRdb to 2018 to 2020). The receptor library was made with the immunoSEQ multiplex PCR assay. Here the immuneACCESS table is served through TCRdb, limited to in-frame sequences with V and J called. Missing clones are a known gap in these copies; in checked studies unresolved V genes cover under half, and the rest lacks a known reason. The sample table records approximately 240,000 clones; approximately 87% of these occur just once. Approximately 3.1% of the sample belongs to the ten largest clones. Sequenced material: PBMCs or T cells enriched from blood (not recorded which). The receptors stem from a woman aged 45-65 years in a cohort exposed to, infected with or recovered from COVID-19 (not recorded which).

As to this clone: The germline gene is not matched at one end of the junction; a read error may be the cause. The chain combines TRBV10-2 with TRBJ2-5, with 14 bases aligning to TRBD2. Germline assignment: CDR1 WSHSY and CDR2 SAAADI. This CDR3 contains 17 residues. CDR3 sequence (DNA): TGCGCCAGCAGGCCGAGTGGGACTAGCGGGGGTCAAGGGACCCAGTACTTC. It translates to CASRPSGTSGGQGTQYF.

V gene TRBV6-5 combines with J gene TRBJ2-3; possibly TRBD2 for D (6 bases). The V gene's germline CDR1 is MNHEY and CDR2 SVGAGI. The CDR3 covers 13 residues. Trimming cost V 9 bases and J 5 bases, with 15 bases left between them. The CDR3 DNA sequence: TGTGCCAGTGCGGGGACTTCCGGAGATACGCAGTATTTT. Protein product: CASAGTSGDTQYF.

This chain links TRBV24-1 with TRBJ2-3; 10 bases fit TRBD1. Unmatched junction bases numbered 9, after V lost 12 bases and J lost 4 bases. CDR3 length: 14 residues. Germline-derived CDR1 and CDR2 are KGHDR and SFDVKD. CDR3 DNA: TGTGCCTCCGCCCGGGGACAGGGGTCAGATACGCAGTATTTT. Amino acids: CASARGQGSDTQYF.

This chain links TRBV18 with TRBJ1-1, with no clear D. Germline loops: CDR1 KGHSH, CDR2 LQKENI. The CDR3 has 18 residues. V dropped 3 bases and J dropped 0 bases, with 20 bases sitting between them. The CDR3 DNA follows: TGTGCCAGCTCACCCAACCCGCCGCCAGAATGGTTGAACACTGAAGCTTTCTTT. Translated: CASSPNPPPEWLNTEAFF.

This chain connects TRBV7-8 to TRBJ1-5; D unclear. Germline values: CDR1 SGHVS, CDR2 FQNEAQ. This CDR3 comprises 15 residues. V was pared by 0 bases and J by 3 bases, with 9 bases between. The chain's CDR3 is CASSLAAHANQPQHF. The CDR3, as DNA: TGTGCCAGCAGCTTAGCGGCTCACGCCAATCAGCCCCAGCATTTT.

This chain connects TRBV9 to TRBJ1-1; TRBD1 agrees at 7 bases. Unmatched junction bases numbered 6, after V lost 4 bases and J lost 0 bases. This CDR3 is built from 15 residues. Per the germline V gene, CDR1 is SGDLS and CDR2 is YYNGEE. The CDR3: CASSRDSLMNTEAFF. The CDR3 DNA follows: TGTGCCAGCAGCCGGGACAGCCTAATGAACACTGAAGCTTTCTTT.

This clone was picked up a small number of times. CDR3 nucleotides: TGTGCCAGCAGCTTGCGCCTTCCGGGGGGCTATGGCTACACCTTC. Translated, it gives CASSLRLPGGYGYTF. V gene TRBV5-5 combines with J gene TRBJ1-2, with D possibly TRBD1 on 5 matching bases. The germline V and J ends were trimmed by 1 base and 4 bases, with 14 bases remaining between them. The CDR3 has 15 residues. Germline CDR1 reads SGHKS; CDR2 reads YYEKEE (reference sequence).

This chain links TRBV9 with TRBJ1-2, with 7 bases lining up with TRBD1. Germline assignment: CDR1 SGDLS and CDR2 YYNGEE. J lost 1 base, V lost 0 bases, and 9 bases had no gene match. CDR3 length equals 17 residues. The CDR3 DNA reads as TGTGCCAGCAGCGTAGAGCCAGGGGGGCCAGATAACTATGGCTACACCTTC. Translated: CASSVEPGGPDNYGYTF.

The rearrangement joins TRBV2 to TRBJ2-3; 10 bases agree with TRBD1. The CDR3 is made up of 14 amino acids. The V segment lost 3 bases and the J segment 5 bases; nucleotides outside the gene matches: 2. Germline V lookup: CDR1 SNHLY, CDR2 FYNNEI. The CDR3 region has the DNA TGTGCCAGCAGTGAGACAGGGGGCAGAGATACGCAGTATTTT. As protein: CASSETGGRDTQYF. Full variable domain (remainder filled in from reference TRBV2 and TRBJ2-3): EPEVTQTPSHQVTQMGQEVILRCVPISNHLYFYWYRQILGQKVEFLVSFYNNEISEKSEIFDDQFSVERPDGSNFTLKIRSTKLEDSAMYFCASSETGGRDTQYFGPGTRLTVL.

The CDR3 loop is CASSRRQGGTF. The CDR3 DNA follows: TGTGCCAGCAGTAGAAGACAGGGGGGAACCTTC. The chain recombines TRBV28 with TRBJ1-2; 9 bases fit TRBD1. In germline, CDR1 is MDHEN, CDR2 SYDVKM. The V segment lost 5 bases and the J segment 14 bases; nucleotides outside the gene matches: 6. The CDR3 loop spans 11 amino acids.

V usage is TRBV29-1 and J usage is TRBJ2-5; 7 nucleotides match TRBD1. From germline, CDR1 is SQVTM and CDR2 ANQGSEA. With 6 bases clipped from V and 5 bases from J, the junction kept 9 bases outside the gene matches. The CDR3 is 13 residues long. For the CDR3, the DNA is TGCAGCGTCAATGACAGGGCCGGGGAGACCCAGTACTTC. Protein: CSVNDRAGETQYF.

The chain has TRBV24-1 and TRBJ1-5; maybe TRBD1 (5 bases). Trimming shortened V by 5 bases and J by 7 bases, and 11 bases separated the two germline ends. In germline, CDR1 is KGHDR, CDR2 SFDVKD. CDR3 length equals 13 residues. The CDR3 reads CATSAGVRQPQHF. CDR3 sequence (DNA): TGTGCCACCAGTGCGGGGGTTAGGCAGCCCCAGCATTTT.

The rearrangement uses TRBV28 and TRBJ1-4; D is unclear. Germline CDR1 is MDHEN and CDR2 is SYDVKM. The CDR3 extends over 14 amino acids. V was shortened by 4 bases and J by 8 bases, with 14 bases between the two germline ends. CDR3 in amino acids: CASSSYRLSEKLFF. The CDR3 nucleotides read TGTGCCAGCAGTTCCTACAGATTAAGCGAAAAACTGTTTTTT.

The chain employs TRBV5-1 and TRBJ1-1; no definite D call. Per germline, CDR1 SGHRS and CDR2 YFSETQ. Trimming took 0 bases from V and 2 from J, leaving 5 bases between them. The CDR3 spans 13 residues. DNA for the CDR3: TGCGCCAGCAGCTTGGGGCCCAACACTGAAGCTTTCTTT. It yields the protein CASSLGPNTEAFF.

The CDR3 spells CASSLGGDTQYF. The CDR3 bases are TGTGCCAGCAGCCTAGGAGGAGATACGCAGTATTTT. V usage is TRBV3-1 (or the pseudogene TRBV3-2) and J usage is TRBJ2-3, with a weak D call TRBD2 (5 bases). Germline loops: CDR1 LGHDT, CDR2 YNNKEL (reference sequence). This CDR3 contains 12 residues. V was cut by 4 bases and J by 5 bases, with 7 bases left in between.

Here the CDR3 reads CASSQLRTVLYGYTF. In DNA, the CDR3 is TGTGCCAGCAGCCAACTAAGGACAGTACTCTATGGCTACACCTTC. J is TRBJ1-2 and V is TRBV3-1 (or the pseudogene TRBV3-2); D may be TRBD1 (6 bases). Germline CDR1 and CDR2: LGHDT and YNNKEL (reference sequence). The CDR3 loop spans 15 amino acids. The ends were cut back, 2 bases at V and 4 bases at J, with 14 bases in the middle.

This clone was detected only once. The CDR3 spells CAISSDRANTEAFF. The CDR3 bases are TGTGCCATCAGTTCGGACAGGGCGAACACTGAAGCTTTCTTT. The chain carries TRBV10-3 and TRBJ1-1; TRBD1 matches 8 bases. CDR3 length equals 14 residues. Looked up from germline, CDR1 is ENHRY and CDR2 is SYGVKD. The junction had 3 bases not matched to a gene; V was cut back by 5 bases and J by 1 base.

The rearrangement uses TRBV18 and TRBJ2-4, with 7 positions matching TRBD1. This CDR3 comprises 15 residues. Germline CDR1 and CDR2: KGHSH and LQKENI. Germline trimming cut 4 bases from V and 9 bases from J; bases unmatched to any gene: 12. CDR3 DNA sequence: TGTGCCAGCTCACATAGGGGGACAGCCCAGGGCATTCAGTACTTC. It encodes CASSHRGTAQGIQYF.

This rearrangement joins TRBV7-3 to TRBJ1-2, with 8 positions matching TRBD1. V lost 5 bases to trimming and J lost 3 bases; unmatched junction nucleotides: 8. CDR1 and CDR2 from the germline V gene are SGHTA and FQGTGA. The CDR3 sequence is 15 residues long. The CDR3 bases are TGTGCCAGCAGCCCGCGGACAGGGTTGGACTATGGCTACACCTTC. Encoded protein: CASSPRTGLDYGYTF.

V is TRBV9 and J is TRBJ2-3; 7 bases fit TRBD2. The CDR3 extends over 15 amino acids. Trimming took 0 bases from V and 2 from J; bases not matched to a gene: 3. In germline, CDR1 is SGDLS, CDR2 YYNGEE. CDR3 in amino acids: CASSVAGGLTDTQYF. The CDR3 DNA reads TGTGCCAGCAGCGTAGCGGGGGGACTCACAGATACGCAGTATTTT.